This TCR beta chain stems from a study of control samples from healthy donors and cancer patients (dated by TCRdb to 2018 to 2020). Concerning this clone itself: It has no known antigen specificity. Per-base quality was not reported, and no clone a single base away is much larger than it.

Receptor amplification or capture employed the immunoSEQ multiplex PCR assay. TCRdb limited this immuneACCESS table to in-frame rearrangements with V and J called. A share of clones is missing; checked studies link under half to unresolved V genes, and the rest is unexplained. A total of tens of thousands of clones appear in this sample, 80% to 95% of them only once. The ten largest account for approximately 3.9% of the sample. Including the terminal cysteine and phenylalanine, the CDR3 comprises 15 residues. CDR3 DNA is the only sequence kept; it has 45 bases, read in frame from the first base. Via the germline V gene (reference sequence), CDR1 is MNHNY and CDR2 SVGAGI. Between the V and J ends, shortened by 6 bases and 3 bases respectively, the junction contains 18 bases.

The rearrangement joined TRBV6-6 to TRBJ2-7; the best D guess is TRBD1, with 6 bases matching. Sequenced sample: blood. The TCR originated in a woman in her fifties or sixties in good health. The DNA reads TGTGCCAGCAGACTACAGGGCCCGGGTGTCTACGAGCAGTACTTC. Its translation is CASRLQGPGVYEQYF.